Shown below are 25 T cell receptor beta chains from a single sample sequenced in a study of T cells in Graves' hyperthyroidism and ophthalmopathy. Researchers amplified the TCR beta CDR3 regions from RNA transcripts. The study used the HTBI primer set for a first-round RT-PCR of the TCR CDR3. Each CDR3 protein is one row after TCRdb ran MiXCR on the multiplex PCR reads. Altogether fewer than 750,000 distinct CDR3 sequences are present, more than 14% being singletons, with the ten largest covering around 13%. The specimen sequenced was blood. The receptors were sampled from a woman aged 50 to 60 with Graves' ophthalmopathy.

This clonotype has just a few counts. CDR3 sequence reads: CASSISGTGGNQPQHF. Written as DNA, the CDR3 is TGTGCCAGTAGTATCTCCGGGACAGGGGGCAATCAGCCCCAGCATTTT. The V call is TRBV19, the J call TRBJ1-5; 10 nucleotides match TRBD1. This CDR3 spans 16 amino acids. V trimming: 3 bases; J trimming: 2 bases; junction bases outside the gene matches: 4. The V gene's germline CDR1 is LNHDA and CDR2 SQIVND (reference sequence). Full variable domain (missing parts from reference TRBV19 and TRBJ1-5): DGGITQSPKYLFRKEGQNVTLSCEQNLNHDAMYWYRQDPGQGLRLIYYSQIVNDFQKGDIAEGYSVSREKKESFPLTVTSAQKNPTAFYLCASSISGTGGNQPQHFGDGTRLSIL.

The sample holds a few counts of this clonotype. J is TRBJ1-2 and V is TRBV28, with D unresolved. CDR1 and CDR2 (germline): MDHEN, SYDVKM. V was cut by 6 bases and J by 7 bases, with 18 bases left in between. The CDR3 runs 14 residues. The CDR3, as DNA: TGTGCCAGCAGGCCAGCTCCCTCCAGGATTGGCTACACCTTC. Amino acids: CASRPAPSRIGYTF.

This clonotype was seen repeatedly, ten times or more. This sequence joins TRBV12-3 or TRBV12-4 and TRBJ1-5, with 8 bases aligning to TRBD1. This CDR3 region has 15 residues. V lost 5 bases to trimming and J lost 3 bases; unmatched junction nucleotides: 6. The CDR3 region has the DNA TGTGCCAGCAGTGACGCGACAGGGGACAATCAGCCCCAGCATTTT. It is translated as CASSDATGDNQPQHF.

The V gene is TRBV27, the J gene TRBJ2-1, with 11 positions matching TRBD2. Looked up from germline, CDR1 is MNHEY and CDR2 is SMNVEV (reference sequence). CDR3 length: 15 amino acids. The trim removed 5 bases at V and 7 bases at J, leaving 7 bases unmatched. The CDR3 region is CASSEGTSGTNEQFF. The CDR3 nucleotides read TGTGCCAGCAGTGAGGGGACTAGCGGCACTAATGAGCAGTTCTTC.

This clonotype came up many times. This chain links TRBV2 with TRBJ1-1; D gene unclear. Germline CDR1 and CDR2: SNHLY and FYNNEI. Trimming stripped 5 bases from V and 8 bases from J, with 9 bases between. CDR3 size: 11 residues. The CDR3 is CASSKGQEAFF. Written as DNA, the CDR3 is TGTGCCAGCAGTAAGGGCCAAGAAGCTTTCTTT.

This clonotype was seen many times. J is TRBJ2-1 and V is TRBV28, with D unclear. Germline lookup yields CDR1 MDHEN and CDR2 SYDVKM. Deletions cut 6 bases from V and 0 bases from J, with 12 bases between. This CDR3 is built from 15 residues. CDR3 DNA: TGTGCCAGCAGCTCAGACACCTACTCCTACAATGAGCAGTTCTTC. The encoded protein is CASSSDTYSYNEQFF.

The rearrangement uses TRBV28 and TRBJ2-2; no firm D call. Trimming removed 8 bases from V and 7 bases from J, with 14 bases in between. Looked up from germline, CDR1 is MDHEN and CDR2 is SYDVKM. The CDR3 is made up of 13 amino acids. The DNA of the CDR3 is TGTGCCAGCGCCCTCCAATCCCACGGGGAGCTGTTTTTT. Translation: CASALQSHGELFF.

In its sample, this clonotype was seen many times. The chain links TRBV2 to TRBJ1-1; D ambiguous. V gave up 2 bases and J gave up 0 bases, with 4 bases separating them. This CDR3 spans 13 amino acids. CDR1 and CDR2 from the germline V gene are SNHLY and FYNNEI. For the CDR3, the DNA is TGTGCCAGCAGTGAATCAGTGAACACTGAAGCTTTCTTT. Amino acid sequence: CASSESVNTEAFF.

This clonotype came up many times. The chain employs TRBV28 and TRBJ2-7; D remains ambiguous. CDR3 length: 15 residues. The V end lost 2 bases, the J end lost 6 bases, and 17 bases lay between the germline ends. From germline, CDR1 is MDHEN and CDR2 SYDVKM. This CDR3 reads CASSLRAEGLREQYF. In DNA, the CDR3 is TGTGCCAGCAGTTTACGCGCGGAAGGGTTGCGCGAGCAGTACTTC.

To note about this clonotype: A clone one base away is much larger, so this may be a read error. This chain connects TRBV30 to TRBJ2-2; D is unresolved. Germline assignment: CDR1 GTSNPN and CDR2 SVGIG (reference sequence). V was clipped by 5 bases and J by 1 base, with 8 bases between them. This CDR3 is 13 amino acids long. DNA of the CDR3: TGTGCCTGGGGACGACAGAACACCGGGGAGCTGTTTTTT. Translating gives CAWGRQNTGELFF.

Many counts were recorded for this clonotype. This chain connects TRBV18 to TRBJ2-1, with 8 nucleotides matching TRBD2. Germline assignment: CDR1 KGHSH and CDR2 LQKENI. This CDR3 comprises 16 residues. The junction had 6 bases not matched to a gene; V was cut back by 0 bases and J by 5 bases. In nucleotides, the CDR3 is TGTGCCAGCTCACCACCGTCGCTAGCGGGTGACAATGAGCAGTTCTTC. Protein product: CASSPPSLAGDNEQFF.

This clonotype was seen a few times. This chain connects TRBV24-1 to TRBJ1-1; tentatively, D is TRBD1 (5 bases). Deletions cut 0 bases from V and 5 bases from J, with 9 bases between. Looked up from germline, CDR1 is KGHDR and CDR2 is SFDVKD. There are 14 residues in the CDR3. Written as DNA, the CDR3 is TGTGCCACCAGTGATTTGGGGGGGGGAACTGAAGCTTTCTTT. This translates into CATSDLGGGTEAFF.

This clonotype was counted ten times or more. V usage is TRBV6-1 and J usage is TRBJ2-3, with D perhaps matching TRBD1 (6 bases). V was pared by 6 bases and J by 3 bases, with 16 bases between. The germline V gene encodes CDR1 MNHNS and CDR2 SASEGT. The CDR3 sequence is 15 residues long. As DNA, the CDR3 is TGTGCCAGCAGCCAAAAGGGGGTGGGAACAGATACGCAGTATTTT. It is translated as CASSQKGVGTDTQYF.

The CDR3 spells CASSHRVAKETQYF. The CDR3 DNA follows: TGTGCCAGCAGCCACAGGGTGGCCAAAGAGACCCAGTACTTC. The chain recombines TRBV3-1 with TRBJ2-5; D possibly corresponds to TRBD1 (5 bases). CDR1 and CDR2 from the germline V gene are LGHDT and YNNKEL (reference sequence). Trimming pared 3 bases from V and 3 bases from J, leaving 11 bases between. The CDR3 consists of 14 residues.

This clonotype has ten or more counts. J is TRBJ2-3 and V is TRBV7-9; maybe TRBD1 (6 bases). Trimming left V 5 bases short and J 3 bases short, with 21 bases between. The germline V gene encodes CDR1 SEHNR and CDR2 FQNEAQ (reference sequence). The CDR3 totals 17 residues. The CDR3 sequence is CASSPLLGAPRTDTQYF. For the CDR3, the DNA is TGTGCCAGCAGCCCCCTTTTGGGGGCGCCGAGGACAGATACGCAGTATTTT.

This chain joins TRBV13 and TRBJ2-2, with 15 positions matching TRBD2. The germline CDR1 and CDR2 sequences are PRHDT and FYEKMQ (reference sequence). The CDR3 extends over 19 amino acids. J lost 3 bases, V lost 5 bases, and 10 bases had no gene match. CDR3 residues: CASSGRTSGRAVYTGELFF. The CDR3 DNA follows: TGTGCCAGCAGCGGGCGGACTAGCGGGAGGGCCGTTTACACCGGGGAGCTGTTTTTT.

In its sample, this clonotype was seen many times. J is TRBJ2-3 and V is TRBV7-8, with 7 bases matching TRBD1. Germline V gene lookup returns CDR1 SGHVS and CDR2 FQNEAQ. CDR3 size: 16 residues. The V and J ends lost 5 bases and 4 bases, in that order; junction bases with no gene match: 12. The CDR3 DNA follows: TGTGCCAGCAGCAAAGACCCAGGGGGTATCGCAGATACGCAGTATTTT. This encodes CASSKDPGGIADTQYF.

There are a few counts of this clonotype. The V and J genes are TRBV6-1 and TRBJ2-7; maybe TRBD1 (8 bases). This CDR3 comprises 12 residues. V was shortened by 10 bases and J by 6 bases, with 16 bases between the two germline ends. Germline V CDR1 and CDR2: MNHNS, SASEGT. DNA for the CDR3: TGTGCCACCGGACAGGGAGGGGGCGAGCAGTACTTC. Its protein product is CATGQGGGEQYF.

This clonotype was seen repeatedly, ten times or more. This chain joins TRBV7-2 and TRBJ2-3, with TRBD2 as a possible D gene (5 bases). Per the germline V gene, CDR1 is SGHTA and CDR2 is FQGNSA. The CDR3 runs 14 residues. V was pared by 8 bases and J by 1 base, with 13 bases between. The CDR3 sequence is CASCLNSGTDTQYF. CDR3 bases: TGTGCCAGCTGTCTAAATAGCGGCACAGATACGCAGTATTTT.

The sample holds a few counts of this clonotype. The chain joins TRBV27 to TRBJ2-7; 8 bases match TRBD1. The trim removed 4 bases at V and 6 bases at J, leaving 11 bases unmatched. CDR3 length: 15 amino acids. Germline V gene data show CDR1 as MNHEY and CDR2 as SMNVEV (reference sequence). The DNA of the CDR3 is TGTGCCAGCAGTTCATCCGGACAGGGTGAAGGCGAGCAGTACTTC. It specifies CASSSSGQGEGEQYF.

The V call is TRBV19, the J call TRBJ2-3; 7 bases agree with TRBD2. Unmatched junction bases numbered 5, after V lost 2 bases and J lost 3 bases. Germline V lookup: CDR1 LNHDA, CDR2 SQIVND (reference sequence). The CDR3 contains 15 residues. Here the CDR3 DNA reads TGTGCCAGTAGTATATTGGCTAGCGGTACAGATACGCAGTATTTT. Residues: CASSILASGTDTQYF.

This clonotype was recorded many times. This rearrangement joins TRBV12-3 or TRBV12-4 to TRBJ2-3; 9 bases align to TRBD2. This CDR3 comprises 17 residues. With V trimmed by 0 bases and J by 0 bases, 4 bases remained unmatched. The CDR3, as DNA: TGTGCCAGCAGTTTAGCCCTTAGCGGGAGTAGCACAGATACGCAGTATTTT. It translates to CASSLALSGSSTDTQYF.

This clonotype occurred many times. The chain uses TRBV20-1 and TRBJ2-4, with TRBD2 matching 10 bases. The CDR3 sequence is 16 residues long. Germline values: CDR1 DFQATT, CDR2 SNEGSKA (reference sequence). V trimming: 3 bases; J trimming: 6 bases; junction bases outside the gene matches: 11. CDR3 loop: CSARGLARSPINIQYF. The CDR3, as DNA: TGCAGTGCTAGGGGACTAGCGAGGTCCCCCATAAACATTCAGTACTTC.

This clonotype was counted many times. This chain uses TRBV6-5 with TRBJ2-7; 10 bases align to TRBD2. The CDR3 has 19 amino acids. Germline-derived CDR1 and CDR2 are MNHEY and SVGAGI. The J segment lost 2 bases and the V segment lost 0 bases, leaving 13 bases of the junction unmatched. CDR3 in DNA: TGTGCCAGCAGTTACTCGTTTGGGGCTAGCGGGAGCCAACCCTACGAGCAGTACTTC. It encodes CASSYSFGASGSQPYEQYF.

This clonotype was seen many times. CDR3 loop: CASSYPSMNTEAFF. CDR3 in DNA: TGTGCCAGCAGCTACCCTTCAATGAACACTGAAGCTTTCTTT. V and J are TRBV7-9 and TRBJ1-1, with unresolved D. V was shortened by 4 bases and J by 0 bases, with 9 bases between the two germline ends. Germline CDR1 SEHNR, CDR2 FQNEAQ (reference sequence). The CDR3 totals 14 residues.